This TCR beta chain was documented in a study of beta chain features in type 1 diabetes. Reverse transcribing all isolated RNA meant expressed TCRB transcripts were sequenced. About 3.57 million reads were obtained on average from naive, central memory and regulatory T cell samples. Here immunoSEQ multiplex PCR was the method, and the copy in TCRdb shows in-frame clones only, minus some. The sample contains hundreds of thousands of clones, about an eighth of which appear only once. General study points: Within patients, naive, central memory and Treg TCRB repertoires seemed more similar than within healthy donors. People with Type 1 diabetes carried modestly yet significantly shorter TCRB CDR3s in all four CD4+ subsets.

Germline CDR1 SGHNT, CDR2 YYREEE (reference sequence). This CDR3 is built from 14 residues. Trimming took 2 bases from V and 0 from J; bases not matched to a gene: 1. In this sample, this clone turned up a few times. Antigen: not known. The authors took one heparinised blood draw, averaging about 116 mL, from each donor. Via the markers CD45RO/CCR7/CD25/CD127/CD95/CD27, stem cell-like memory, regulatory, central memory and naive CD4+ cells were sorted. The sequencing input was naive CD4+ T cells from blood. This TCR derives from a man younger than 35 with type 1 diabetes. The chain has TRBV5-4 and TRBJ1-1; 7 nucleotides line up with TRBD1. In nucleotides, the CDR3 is TGTGCCAGCAGCTTCGGGACAGTGAACACTGAAGCTTTCTTT. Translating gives CASSFGTVNTEAFF.